This T cell receptor (beta chain) was profiled in a study of cytomegalovirus exposure and HLA in healthy donors. The CDR3 length is 13 residues. The V gene's germline CDR1 is ENHRY and CDR2 SYGVKD. V was cut by 4 bases and J by 4 bases, with 10 bases left in between. Researchers ran the PCR with 60 Vbeta and 13 Jbeta primers. Measured with immunoSEQ multiplex PCR; TCRdb has only the in-frame clones, and not every one. The profile shows about 220,000 clones, about four fifths of them singletons. Regarding the study as a whole: The study carried out a later analysis of TCR beta sequences. It associated around 17,000 of them with specific HLA alleles at a false discovery rate of 0.05. Several V segments, TRBV6-2 and TRBV6-3 among them, could not be told apart and were dropped. Further analysis was carried out later, and it showed several of the most significant clusters appearing linked to common viral pathogens. Trimming of TCR beta V- and J-genes showed a link, identified in a later analysis, to a missense DCLRE1C variant.

As regards this clone: Its antigen is unknown.

V and J are TRBV10-3 and TRBJ1-1, with a weak D call TRBD1 (6 bases). The source is a woman between 40 and 55 years old in good health and CMV-seropositive. Specimen: PBMCs. The CDR3 sequence is CAISAQGGTEAFF. In DNA form, the CDR3 reads TGTGCCATCAGTGCACAGGGTGGCACTGAAGCTTTCTTT.